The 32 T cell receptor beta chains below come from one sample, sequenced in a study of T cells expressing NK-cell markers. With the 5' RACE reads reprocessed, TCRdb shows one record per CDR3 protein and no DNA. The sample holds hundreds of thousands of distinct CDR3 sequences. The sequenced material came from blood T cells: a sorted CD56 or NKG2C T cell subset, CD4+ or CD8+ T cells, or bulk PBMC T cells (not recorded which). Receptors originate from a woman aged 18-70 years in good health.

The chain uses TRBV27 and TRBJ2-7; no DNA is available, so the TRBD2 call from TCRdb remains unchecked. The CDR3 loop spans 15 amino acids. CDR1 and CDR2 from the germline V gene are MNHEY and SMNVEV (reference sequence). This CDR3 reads CASSTRLAGAYEQYF.

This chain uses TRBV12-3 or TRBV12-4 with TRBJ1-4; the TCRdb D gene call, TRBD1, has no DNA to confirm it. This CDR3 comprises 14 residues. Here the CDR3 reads CASRLGGWEEKLFF.

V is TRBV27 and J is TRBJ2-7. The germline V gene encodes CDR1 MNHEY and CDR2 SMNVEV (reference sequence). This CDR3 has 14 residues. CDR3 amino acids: CARRDVCFWSEQYF.

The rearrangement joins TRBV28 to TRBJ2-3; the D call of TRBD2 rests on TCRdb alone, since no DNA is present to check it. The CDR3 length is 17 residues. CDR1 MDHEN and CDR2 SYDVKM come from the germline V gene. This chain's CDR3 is CASSFPLQAGSTDTQYF. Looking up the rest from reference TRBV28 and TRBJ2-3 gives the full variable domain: DVKVTQSSRYLVKRTGEKVFLECVQDMDHENMFWYRQDPGLGLRLIYFSYDVKMKEKGDIPEGYSVSREKKERFSLILESASTNQTSMYLCASSFPLQAGSTDTQYFGPGTRLTVL.

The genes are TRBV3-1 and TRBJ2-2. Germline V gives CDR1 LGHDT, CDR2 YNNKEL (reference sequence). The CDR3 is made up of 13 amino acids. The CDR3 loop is CASSQSVTGELFF. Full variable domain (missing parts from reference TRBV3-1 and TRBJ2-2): DTAVSQTPKYLVTQMGNDKSIKCEQNLGHDTMYWYKQDSKKFLKIMFSYNNKELIINETVPNRFSPKSPDKAHLNLHINSLELGDSAVYFCASSQSVTGELFFGEGSRLTVL.

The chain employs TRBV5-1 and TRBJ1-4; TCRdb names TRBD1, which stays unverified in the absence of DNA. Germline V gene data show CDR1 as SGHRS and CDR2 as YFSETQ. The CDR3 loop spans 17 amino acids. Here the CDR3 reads CASSSEQGPATNEKLFF.

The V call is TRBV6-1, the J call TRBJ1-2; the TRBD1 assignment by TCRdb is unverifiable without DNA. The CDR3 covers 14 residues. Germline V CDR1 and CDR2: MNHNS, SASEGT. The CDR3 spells CASSPGGSNYGYTF.

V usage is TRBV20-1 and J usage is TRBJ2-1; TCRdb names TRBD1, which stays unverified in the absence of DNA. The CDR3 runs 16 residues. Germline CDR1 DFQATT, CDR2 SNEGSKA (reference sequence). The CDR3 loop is CSARRLSGGLGLEQFF.

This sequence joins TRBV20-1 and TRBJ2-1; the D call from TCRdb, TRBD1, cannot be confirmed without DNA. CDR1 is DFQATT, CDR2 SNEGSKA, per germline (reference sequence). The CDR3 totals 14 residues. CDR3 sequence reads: CSAPRGGINNEQFF.

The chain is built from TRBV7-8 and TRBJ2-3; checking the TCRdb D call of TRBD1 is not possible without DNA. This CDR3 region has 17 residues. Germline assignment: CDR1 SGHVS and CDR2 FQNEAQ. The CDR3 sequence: CASSLGRAGGRTDTQYF.

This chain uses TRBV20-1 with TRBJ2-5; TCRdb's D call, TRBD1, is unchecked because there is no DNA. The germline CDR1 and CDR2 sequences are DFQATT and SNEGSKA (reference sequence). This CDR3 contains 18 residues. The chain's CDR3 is CSASDLEGGGGYQETQYF.

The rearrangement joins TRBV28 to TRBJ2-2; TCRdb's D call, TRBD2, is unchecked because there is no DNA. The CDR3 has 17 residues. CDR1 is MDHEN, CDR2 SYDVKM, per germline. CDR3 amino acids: CASSFVAGASNTGELFF.

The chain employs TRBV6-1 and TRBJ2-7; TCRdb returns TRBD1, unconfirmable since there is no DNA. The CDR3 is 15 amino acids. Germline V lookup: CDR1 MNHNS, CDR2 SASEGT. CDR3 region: CASTPTGSGNYEQYF.

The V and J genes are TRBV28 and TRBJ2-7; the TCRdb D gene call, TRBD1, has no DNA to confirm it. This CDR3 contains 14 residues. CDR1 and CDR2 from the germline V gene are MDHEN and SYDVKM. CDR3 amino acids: CATGQLTASYEQYF.

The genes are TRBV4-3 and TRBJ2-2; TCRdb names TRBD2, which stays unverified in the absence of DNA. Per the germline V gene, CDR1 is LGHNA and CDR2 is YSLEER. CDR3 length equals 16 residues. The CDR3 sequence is CASSQGGLAGTGELFF.

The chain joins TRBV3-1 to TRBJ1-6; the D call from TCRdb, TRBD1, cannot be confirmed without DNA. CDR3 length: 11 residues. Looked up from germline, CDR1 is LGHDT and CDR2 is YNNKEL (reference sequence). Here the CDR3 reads CASSQARDLHF.

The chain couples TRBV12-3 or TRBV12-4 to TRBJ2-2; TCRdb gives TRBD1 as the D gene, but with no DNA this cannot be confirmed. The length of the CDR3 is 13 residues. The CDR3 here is CASSAQGAGELFF.

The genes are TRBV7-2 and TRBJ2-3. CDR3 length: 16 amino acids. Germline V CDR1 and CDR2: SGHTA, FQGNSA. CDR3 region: CASSLGSWHSTDTQYF.

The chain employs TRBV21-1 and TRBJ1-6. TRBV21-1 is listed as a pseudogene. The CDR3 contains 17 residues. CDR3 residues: CASSKAVDGDFDSPLHF.

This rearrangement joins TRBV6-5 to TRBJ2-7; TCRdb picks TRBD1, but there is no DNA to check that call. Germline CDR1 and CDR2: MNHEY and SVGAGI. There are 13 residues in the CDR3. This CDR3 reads CASSYTRGGEQYF.

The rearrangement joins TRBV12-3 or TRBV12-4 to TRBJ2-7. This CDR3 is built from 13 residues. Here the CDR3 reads CASSSAVSYEQYF.

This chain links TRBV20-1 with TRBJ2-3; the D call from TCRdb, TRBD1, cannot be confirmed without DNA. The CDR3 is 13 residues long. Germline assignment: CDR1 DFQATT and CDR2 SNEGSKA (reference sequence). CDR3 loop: CSASWTGTDTQYF.

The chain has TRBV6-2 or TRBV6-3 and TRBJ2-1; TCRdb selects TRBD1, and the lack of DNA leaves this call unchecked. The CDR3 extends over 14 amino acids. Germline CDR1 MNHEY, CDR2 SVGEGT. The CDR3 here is CASSYSAGDNEQFF.

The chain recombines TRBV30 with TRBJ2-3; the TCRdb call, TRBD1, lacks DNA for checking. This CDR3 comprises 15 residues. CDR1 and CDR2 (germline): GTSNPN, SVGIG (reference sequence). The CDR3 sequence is CAWSVRRGAGDTQYF. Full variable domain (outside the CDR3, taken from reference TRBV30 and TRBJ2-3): SQTIHQWPATLVQPVGSPLSLECTVEGTSNPNLYWYRQAAGRGLQLLFYSVGIGQISSEVPQNLSASRPQDRQFILSSKKLLLSDSGFYLCAWSVRRGAGDTQYFGPGTRLTVL.

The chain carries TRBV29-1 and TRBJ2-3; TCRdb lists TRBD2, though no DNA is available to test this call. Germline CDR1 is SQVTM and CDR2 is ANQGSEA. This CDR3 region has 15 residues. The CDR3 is CSVLAGTTSTDTQYF.

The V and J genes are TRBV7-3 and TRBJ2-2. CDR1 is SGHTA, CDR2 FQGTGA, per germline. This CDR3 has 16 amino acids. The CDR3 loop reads CASSLTTGANTGELFF.

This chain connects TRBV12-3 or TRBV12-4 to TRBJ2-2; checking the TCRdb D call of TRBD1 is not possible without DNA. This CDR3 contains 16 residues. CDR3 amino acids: CASSLMQGANTGELFF.

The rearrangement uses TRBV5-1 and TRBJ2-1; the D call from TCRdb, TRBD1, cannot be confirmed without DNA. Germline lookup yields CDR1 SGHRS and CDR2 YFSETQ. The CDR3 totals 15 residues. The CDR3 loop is CASSLWTGGGDEQFF. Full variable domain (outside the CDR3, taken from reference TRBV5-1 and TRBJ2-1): KAGVTQTPRYLIKTRGQQVTLSCSPISGHRSVSWYQQTPGQGLQFLFEYFSETQRNKGNFPGRFSGRQFSNSRSEMNVSTLELGDSALYLCASSLWTGGGDEQFFGPGTRLTVL.

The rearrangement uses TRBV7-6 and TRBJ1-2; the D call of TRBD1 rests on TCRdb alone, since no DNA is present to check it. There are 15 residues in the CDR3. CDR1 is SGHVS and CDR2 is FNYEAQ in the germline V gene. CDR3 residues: CASSPRDSPNYGYTF. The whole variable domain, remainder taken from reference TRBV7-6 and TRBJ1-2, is GAGVSQSPRYKVTKRGQDVALRCDPISGHVSLYWYRQALGQGPEFLTYFNYEAQQDKSGLPNDRFSAERPEGSISTLTIQRTEQRDSAMYRCASSPRDSPNYGYTFGSGTRLTVV.

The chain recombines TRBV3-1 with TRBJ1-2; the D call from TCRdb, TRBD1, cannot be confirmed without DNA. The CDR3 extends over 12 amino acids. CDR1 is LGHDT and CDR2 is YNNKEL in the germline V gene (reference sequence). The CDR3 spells CASSRGQNGYTF.

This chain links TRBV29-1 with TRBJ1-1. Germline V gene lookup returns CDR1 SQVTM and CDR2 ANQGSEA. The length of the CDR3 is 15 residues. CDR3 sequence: CSASLGEDSNTEAFF.

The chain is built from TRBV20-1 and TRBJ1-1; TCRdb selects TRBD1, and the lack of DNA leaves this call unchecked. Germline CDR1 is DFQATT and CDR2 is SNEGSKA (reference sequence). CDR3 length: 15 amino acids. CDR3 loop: CSARERQGVNTEAFF.